These 26 T cell receptor beta chains were all obtained from the same sample, sequenced in a study of cytomegalovirus exposure and HLA in healthy donors. The study ran its PCR with 60 Vbeta and 13 Jbeta primers. Method: immunoSEQ multiplex PCR; TCRdb's copy keeps in-frame clones and lacks some. The table records roughly 150,000 clones, roughly 70% of them present only once. Source material: PBMCs. The receptors shown here come from a woman aged 45-65 years in good health and CMV-seropositive.

The chain couples TRBV5-1 to TRBJ2-3, with D possibly being TRBD1 (6 bases). Germline CDR1 reads SGHRS; CDR2 reads YFSETQ. The CDR3 consists of 16 residues. V was cut by 0 bases and J by 2 bases, with 13 bases left in between. CDR3 sequence: CASSLEVTGPTDTQYF. CDR3 bases: TGCGCCAGCAGCTTGGAAGTAACAGGGCCCACAGATACGCAGTATTTT.

CDR3 bases: TGTGCCAGCAGCGTAGAATTAGCGGGGGCTACAGATACGCAGTATTTT. This codes for CASSVELAGATDTQYF. J is TRBJ2-3 and V is TRBV9, with 9 positions matching TRBD2. J gave up 3 bases and V 0 bases, and 5 bases lay outside the gene matches. This CDR3 spans 16 amino acids. Germline CDR1 and CDR2: SGDLS and YYNGEE.

This sequence joins TRBV7-9 and TRBJ2-2; weak D call: TRBD2 (6 bases). The CDR3 consists of 17 residues. Trimming pared 1 base from V and 0 bases from J, leaving 12 bases between. Germline V gene sequence: CDR1 SEHNR, CDR2 FQNEAQ (reference sequence). This CDR3 reads CASSLVGGAPNTGELFF. DNA for the CDR3: TGTGCCAGCAGCTTAGTGGGGGGTGCTCCGAACACCGGGGAGCTGTTTTTT.

This chain uses TRBV5-6 with TRBJ2-5; 15 bases are a match to TRBD2. Germline V CDR1 and CDR2: SGHDT, YYEEEE. V trimming: 4 bases; J trimming: 9 bases; junction bases outside the gene matches: 10. The CDR3 is 16 amino acids. The CDR3 DNA is TGTGCCAGCAGCCGCGGACTAGCGGGGGGGCCCGGGGCCCAGTACTTC. Its protein is CASSRGLAGGPGAQYF.

The chain couples TRBV5-6 to TRBJ1-3, with a weak D call TRBD1 (5 bases). CDR1 and CDR2 (germline): SGHDT, YYEEEE. V lost 0 bases to trimming and J lost 2 bases, with 6 bases between them. This CDR3 has 14 amino acids. Here the CDR3 reads CASSLETAGNTIYF. The CDR3 DNA reads TGTGCCAGCAGCTTGGAGACAGCTGGAAACACCATATATTTT.

Notes on this clone: This sample also contains other DNA sequences that code for the same CDR3. The chain links TRBV5-1 to TRBJ2-3, with 7 positions matching TRBD1. V trimming: 3 bases; J trimming: 1 base; junction bases outside the gene matches: 2. Looked up from germline, CDR1 is SGHRS and CDR2 is YFSETQ. The CDR3 loop spans 14 amino acids. The CDR3: CASSSGQGTDTQYF. The CDR3 DNA is TGCGCCAGCAGCTCTGGACAGGGCACAGATACGCAGTATTTT.

The CDR3 sequence: CAWSVAGEGYSRNSPLHF. The CDR3 coding sequence is TGTGCCTGGAGTGTCGCAGGAGAGGGTTACAGCCGAAATTCACCCCTCCACTTT. The rearrangement links TRBV30 to TRBJ1-6; D is unresolved. The V and J ends lost 0 bases and 7 bases respectively, with 22 bases between them. CDR3 length equals 18 residues. Germline-derived CDR1 and CDR2 are GTSNPN and SVGIG (reference sequence).

CDR3: CARARDRRIRSNQPQHF. CDR3 sequence (DNA): TGCGCCAGGGCCCGGGACAGGCGTATACGTAGCAATCAGCCCCAGCATTTT. The chain uses TRBV10-1 and TRBJ1-5; 8 bases align to TRBD1. Germline CDR1 and CDR2: WNHNN and SYGVQD (reference sequence). The CDR3 sequence is 17 residues long. J gave up 0 bases and V 9 bases, and 13 bases lay outside the gene matches.

The chain combines TRBV15 with TRBJ2-1, with 9 nucleotides matching TRBD1. From germline, CDR1 is LNHNV and CDR2 YYDKDF (reference sequence). The J segment lost 3 bases and the V segment lost 1 base, leaving 1 base of the junction unmatched. The CDR3 totals 15 residues. The CDR3 here is CATSRGTGDYNEQFF. CDR3 nucleotides: TGTGCCACCAGCAGAGGGACAGGGGACTACAATGAGCAGTTCTTC.

Notes on this clone: Other DNA variants within this sample encode the same CDR3. The V call is TRBV7-6, the J call TRBJ1-4; possibly TRBD1 for D (6 bases). V was trimmed by 4 bases and J by 5 bases, leaving 11 bases between them. CDR3 size: 14 residues. CDR1 SGHVS and CDR2 FNYEAQ come from the germline V gene. CDR3 DNA sequence: TGTGCCAGCAGCTCCAGGGGTGCGAATGAAAAACTGTTTTTT. Encoded protein: CASSSRGANEKLFF.

The rearrangement links TRBV7-9 to TRBJ2-1, with D possibly TRBD1 on 5 matching bases. Trimming shortened V by 5 bases and J by 7 bases, and 27 bases separated the two germline ends. The CDR3 extends over 18 amino acids. The V gene's germline CDR1 is SEHNR and CDR2 FQNEAQ (reference sequence). The CDR3 bases are TGTGCCAGCAGCCGTATAACACAGGAGCCACTCATCCAAAATGAGCAGTTCTTC. Translated: CASSRITQEPLIQNEQFF.

V and J are TRBV4-1 and TRBJ1-5; possible D gene TRBD1, 5 bases. V was trimmed by 0 bases and J by 1 base, leaving 16 bases between them. Per germline, CDR1 MGHRA and CDR2 YSYEKL. This CDR3 comprises 18 residues. The DNA for the CDR3 is TGCGCCAGCAGCCAAGATCTTTACGAGACAGCAAGCAATCAGCCCCAGCATTTT. It translates to CASSQDLYETASNQPQHF.

This rearrangement joins TRBV7-6 to TRBJ1-3; 9 positions match TRBD1. The CDR3 contains 14 residues. The trim removed 6 bases at V and 6 bases at J, leaving 6 bases unmatched. Germline values: CDR1 SGHVS, CDR2 FNYEAQ. The DNA of the CDR3 is TGTGCCAGCAGTCTTGGGACAGGGCAAAACACCATATATTTT. Translated, it gives CASSLGTGQNTIYF. The variable domain in full, completed from reference TRBV7-6 and TRBJ1-3, reads GAGVSQSPRYKVTKRGQDVALRCDPISGHVSLYWYRQALGQGPEFLTYFNYEAQQDKSGLPNDRFSAERPEGSISTLTIQRTEQRDSAMYRCASSLGTGQNTIYFGEGSWLTVV.

CDR3 coding DNA: TGTGCCAGCAGCCCACCGGGGGGATCGGTGCAGTACTTC. As protein: CASSPPGGSVQYF. The rearrangement links TRBV7-7 to TRBJ2-7; 7 bases align to TRBD2. V was pared by 5 bases and J by 9 bases, with 10 bases of the junction left unmatched. This CDR3 region has 13 residues. Germline V gene sequence: CDR1 SSHAT, CDR2 FNYEAQ (reference sequence).

This chain connects TRBV10-3 to TRBJ2-1; the D gene is possibly TRBD1 (6 bases). Deletions cut 3 bases from V and 4 bases from J, with 13 bases between. There are 15 residues in the CDR3. Per the germline V gene, CDR1 is ENHRY and CDR2 is SYGVKD. The CDR3: CAISERTAVYNEQFF. In DNA, the CDR3 is TGTGCCATCAGTGAAAGGACAGCCGTTTACAATGAGCAGTTCTTC.

This clone was detected only a few times. V gene TRBV5-6 combines with J gene TRBJ2-5, with TRBD2 identical over 10 bases. The V and J ends lost 0 bases and 1 base, in that order; junction bases with no gene match: 12. Germline V lookup: CDR1 SGHDT, CDR2 YYEEEE. The CDR3 length is 19 residues. The CDR3 bases are TGTGCCAGCAGCTTGGGGGTGGTACTAGCGGGGCACTTCCAAGAGACCCAGTACTTC. This sequence encodes CASSLGVVLAGHFQETQYF. Together with reference TRBV5-6 and TRBJ2-5, the CDR3 gives the full variable domain: DAGVTQSPTHLIKTRGQQVTLRCSPKSGHDTVSWYQQALGQGPQFIFQYYEEEERQRGNFPDRFSGHQFPNYSSELNVNALLLGDSALYLCASSLGVVLAGHFQETQYFGPGTRLLVL.

The V call is TRBV5-1, the J call TRBJ2-6, with TRBD1 identical over 7 bases. The CDR3 runs 18 residues. The V segment lost 0 bases and the J segment 0 bases; nucleotides outside the gene matches: 6. Looked up from germline, CDR1 is SGHRS and CDR2 is YFSETQ. Here the CDR3 reads CASSLGGTDPSGANVLTF. The CDR3 nucleotides are TGCGCCAGCAGCTTGGGGGGGACAGACCCCTCTGGGGCCAACGTCCTGACTTTC.

The rearrangement uses TRBV10-3 and TRBJ1-1; 8 nucleotides match TRBD1. Germline-derived CDR1 and CDR2 are ENHRY and SYGVKD. This CDR3 spans 15 amino acids. V lost 6 bases and J lost 3; bases outside the gene matches: 9. The CDR3 protein is CAIRSQGAQYTEAFF. CDR3 nucleotide sequence: TGTGCCATCAGGTCTCAGGGGGCGCAGTACACTGAAGCTTTCTTT.

The chain has TRBV10-3 and TRBJ2-2; 7 bases are a match to TRBD1. The germline CDR1 and CDR2 sequences are ENHRY and SYGVKD. The CDR3 consists of 15 residues. Trimming took 3 bases from V and 5 from J; bases not matched to a gene: 6. The CDR3 coding sequence is TGTGCCATCAGTGACCCACAGGGGTGGACCGGGGAGCTGTTTTTT. Amino acid sequence: CAISDPQGWTGELFF.

The chain is built from TRBV7-9 and TRBJ2-7, with D tentatively TRBD1 (6 bases). The CDR3 has 15 amino acids. The V end lost 0 bases, the J end lost 4 bases, and 13 bases lay between the germline ends. The germline V gene has CDR1 SEHNR and CDR2 FQNEAQ (reference sequence). The CDR3 spells CASSLAAGDRYEQYF. DNA for the CDR3: TGTGCCAGCAGCTTAGCTGCAGGGGACCGGTACGAGCAGTACTTC.

The CDR3 DNA reads as TGCGCCAGCAGTGATGGCGGGGCGTTCTACAATGAGCAGTTCTTC. As protein: CASSDGGAFYNEQFF. The chain uses TRBV5-1 and TRBJ2-1; TRBD2 is a possible D gene (6 bases). There are 15 residues in the CDR3. Germline CDR1 is SGHRS and CDR2 is YFSETQ. The germline V and J ends were trimmed by 5 bases and 3 bases, with 15 bases remaining between them.

This clone has a single count. The chain uses TRBV25-1 and TRBJ1-3, with D unclear. V gave up 3 bases and J gave up 3 bases, with 3 bases separating them. The CDR3 contains 12 residues. Per germline, CDR1 MGHDK and CDR2 SYGVNS. The CDR3 sequence: CASSESGNTIYF. CDR3 sequence (DNA): TGTGCCAGCAGTGAGAGTGGAAACACCATATATTTT.

The rearrangement uses TRBV2 and TRBJ1-5, with TRBD1 as a possible D gene (5 bases). The germline gives CDR1 SNHLY, CDR2 FYNNEI. V was clipped by 4 bases and J by 2 bases, with 12 bases between them. The CDR3 covers 15 residues. The CDR3 DNA reads as TGTGCCAGCAGTGTGAGCAGGGATGGCAATCAGCCCCAGCATTTT. It translates to CASSVSRDGNQPQHF.

This chain joins TRBV28 and TRBJ2-7, with TRBD2 identical over 7 bases. With 6 bases clipped from V and 0 bases from J, the junction kept 5 bases outside the gene matches. Germline CDR1 MDHEN, CDR2 SYDVKM. The CDR3 runs to 14 residues. The CDR3 reads CASSERDYSYEQYF. CDR3 nucleotides: TGTGCCAGCAGCGAAAGGGACTACTCCTACGAGCAGTACTTC.

This chain links TRBV21-1 with TRBJ1-5; the tabulated D call, TRBD1, remains unverified against the DNA. TRBV21-1 is tagged as a pseudogene. CDR3 length equals 15 residues. The CDR3 loop is CASSNRGLGNQPQHF. CDR3 in DNA: TGTGCCAGCAGCAACAGGGGGCTTGGCAATCAGCCCCAGCATTTT.

This clone has more than one count but fewer than ten. The V call is TRBV4-2, the J call TRBJ2-1, with D tentatively TRBD1 (6 bases). Looked up from germline, CDR1 is LGHNA and CDR2 is YNFKEQ. V dropped 1 base and J dropped 0 bases, with 10 bases sitting between them. The CDR3 loop spans 16 amino acids. The CDR3 sequence is CASSQGQDNSYNEQFF. CDR3 coding DNA: TGTGCCAGCAGCCAAGGACAGGACAACTCCTACAATGAGCAGTTCTTC.